The clone carrying this TCR beta chain was recorded a few times. The antigen remains undetermined. Each of the donors had 8 to 10 milliliters of peripheral blood drawn into EDTA-treated Vacutainer tubes. Using a J-beta primer mix together with a sample-barcoded 5' primer, a second PCR was run for roughly 6 to 12 cycles. Every cDNA molecule bore a tag from a template-switch adaptor containing 12 random nucleotides. TCRdb re-analysed the 5' RACE reads in MiXCR, keeping a single row per CDR3 protein. The table includes hundreds of thousands of distinct CDR3 sequences, 47% detected once. The data belong to a study of blood T cells in healthy people across ages. Study observations and caveats: A roughly linear age-dependent decrease characterized TCR beta diversity per million T cells. The study found more naive CD4+ cells and higher diversity in long-lived than aged donors.

CDR1 is MGHRA, CDR2 YSYEKL, per germline. V was clipped by 0 bases and J by 13 bases, with 21 bases between them. CDR3 length equals 15 residues. The chain is built from TRBV4-1 and TRBJ1-2, with a possible D match to TRBD1 (6 bases). The sequence derives from a man older than 75 in good health. What was sequenced was blood. CDR3 DNA: TGCGCCAGCAGCCAAGATCGGGACGGGGGCGTCCCGGTCACCTTC. It is translated as CASSQDRDGGVPVTF.